The T cell receptor (beta chain) under discussion was sequenced for a study of blood T cell repertoires in COVID-19. About the research overall: Some COVID-19 samples were acute and others convalescent; all came from the United States, Italy and Spain.

Trimming cost V 6 bases and J 2 bases; bases outside gene matches: 3. The germline CDR1 and CDR2 sequences are WSHSY and SAAADI. The CDR3 is 14 residues long. Measured with immunoSEQ multiplex PCR; TCRdb has only the in-frame clones, and not every one. The sample has around 100,000 clones; roughly 80% are singletons. This chain links TRBV10-2 with TRBJ2-7; the match to TRBD2 covers 11 bases. This TCR came from a man between 45 and 60 years old with active or convalescent COVID-19. Sequencing was done on a sample of peripheral blood. The DNA of the CDR3 is TGCGCCAGCAGCGCGACTAGCGGGACCTACGAGCAGTACTTC. It encodes CASSATSGTYEQYF.